This entry lists 21 T cell receptor beta chains sequenced from one sample in a study of blood T cell repertoires in COVID-19. Sequencing used immunoSEQ multiplex PCR; TCRdb keeps in-frame clones, though not all of them. The table shows almost 350,000 clones, with over 85% occurring only once. Sequencing input: peripheral blood. These receptors all stem from a woman in her fifties or sixties with COVID-19, enrolled during active disease.

CDR3 protein: CASQTSGFYNEQFF. The CDR3 DNA is TGTGCCAGCCAGACTAGCGGATTCTACAATGAGCAGTTCTTC. The chain uses TRBV27 and TRBJ2-1; 9 positions match TRBD2. The CDR3 extends over 14 amino acids. The J segment lost 3 bases and the V segment lost 8 bases, leaving 5 bases of the junction unmatched. In germline, CDR1 is MNHEY, CDR2 SMNVEV (reference sequence).

This chain links TRBV6-5 with TRBJ1-1; TRBD1 matches 7 bases. The CDR3 is made up of 13 amino acids. The junction had 6 bases not matched to a gene; V was cut back by 10 bases and J by 1 base. The V gene's germline CDR1 is MNHEY and CDR2 SVGAGI. The CDR3 loop is CATYRGGNTEAFF. CDR3 sequence (DNA): TGTGCCACGTACAGGGGCGGGAACACTGAAGCTTTCTTT.

The chain combines TRBV5-1 with TRBJ2-1, with 7 bases matching TRBD2. J was trimmed by 0 bases and V by 4 bases; bases with no gene match: 7. This CDR3 region has 16 residues. Looked up from germline, CDR1 is SGHRS and CDR2 is YFSETQ. CDR3 region: CASSIRAGSSYNEQFF. The CDR3 coding sequence is TGCGCCAGCAGCATCCGAGCGGGGAGCTCCTACAATGAGCAGTTCTTC.

The gene calls are TRBV4-2 and TRBJ2-3, with 7 bases identical to TRBD1. CDR3 size: 15 residues. Germline loops: CDR1 LGHNA, CDR2 YNFKEQ. V was pared by 0 bases and J by 6 bases, with 6 bases of the junction left unmatched. CDR3 nucleotide sequence: TGTGCCAGCAGCCAAGATGGGACAGCAGGCGATACGCAGTATTTT. It translates to CASSQDGTAGDTQYF.

The chain joins TRBV6-1 to TRBJ1-2, with 9 bases lining up with TRBD1. From germline, CDR1 is MNHNS and CDR2 SASEGT. J lost 4 bases, V lost 4 bases, and 13 bases had no gene match. The CDR3 is made up of 17 amino acids. CDR3 amino acids: CASSGPDRGRRAYGYTF. The CDR3, as DNA: TGTGCCAGCAGTGGGCCGGACAGGGGTCGGAGAGCCTATGGCTACACCTTC.

The chain joins TRBV6-6 to TRBJ2-3, with 11 positions matching TRBD2. Germline V CDR1 and CDR2: MNHNY, SVGAGI (reference sequence). The V and J ends lost 7 bases and 3 bases, in that order; junction bases with no gene match: 6. This CDR3 has 15 residues. DNA for the CDR3: TGTGCCAGCACAAGACTAGCGGGGATGACAGATACGCAGTATTTT. This codes for CASTRLAGMTDTQYF.

The V and J genes are TRBV7-9 and TRBJ1-4, with TRBD1 matching over 8 bases. Germline CDR1 reads SEHNR; CDR2 reads FQNEAQ (reference sequence). CDR3 length equals 15 residues. Trimming removed 3 bases from V and 3 bases from J; junction bases left unmatched: 3. CDR3 amino acids: CASSLTGVANEKLFF. CDR3 bases: TGTGCCAGCAGCTTGACAGGGGTGGCTAATGAAAAACTGTTTTTT. Variable domain in full (rest from reference TRBV7-9 and TRBJ1-4): DTGVSQNPRHKITKRGQNVTFRCDPISEHNRLYWYRQTLGQGPEFLTYFQNEAQLEKSRLLSDRFSAERPKGSFSTLEIQRTEQGDSAMYLCASSLTGVANEKLFFGSGTQLSVL.

The chain combines TRBV2 with TRBJ2-5; TRBD2 aligns across 10 bases. J gave up 5 bases and V 7 bases, and 10 bases lay outside the gene matches. The CDR3 consists of 15 residues. Looked up from germline, CDR1 is SNHLY and CDR2 is FYNNEI. CDR3 residues: CASNLAGAAGETQYF. CDR3 in DNA: TGTGCCAGCAATCTAGCGGGGGCCGCAGGGGAGACCCAGTACTTC. Full variable domain (rest looked up from reference TRBV2 and TRBJ2-5): EPEVTQTPSHQVTQMGQEVILRCVPISNHLYFYWYRQILGQKVEFLVSFYNNEISEKSEIFDDQFSVERPDGSNFTLKIRSTKLEDSAMYFCASNLAGAAGETQYFGPGTRLLVL.

The CDR3 reads CASQSRTGTYEQYF. Here the CDR3 DNA reads TGTGCCAGCCAGTCACGTACAGGAACCTACGAGCAGTACTTC. This sequence joins TRBV27 and TRBJ2-7; D may be TRBD1 (5 bases). Deletions cut 8 bases from V and 2 bases from J, with 16 bases between. This CDR3 region has 14 residues. From germline, CDR1 is MNHEY and CDR2 SMNVEV (reference sequence).

The CDR3 sequence is CASSIRGSPLHF. The CDR3 region has the DNA TGTGCCAGTAGTATCAGGGGATCACCCCTCCACTTT. The genes are TRBV19 and TRBJ1-6, with D possibly TRBD1 on 6 matching bases. Between the trimmed V and J ends, which lost 3 bases and 10 bases, there was a span of 7 bases. The germline CDR1 and CDR2 sequences are LNHDA and SQIVND (reference sequence). The CDR3 consists of 12 residues.

The rearrangement joins TRBV5-8 to TRBJ1-4, with D maybe TRBD1 (5 bases). Trimming took 2 bases from V and 5 from J, leaving 16 bases between them. The germline V gene encodes CDR1 SGHTS and CDR2 YDEGEE. The CDR3 covers 16 residues. The CDR3 loop is CASSLGLGGDNEKLFF. For the CDR3, the DNA is TGTGCCAGCAGCTTAGGCCTAGGAGGGGACAATGAAAAACTGTTTTTT.

This chain uses TRBV6-5 with TRBJ2-4; tentative D call: TRBD1 (6 bases). V was shortened by 6 bases and J by 3 bases, with 15 bases between the two germline ends. CDR1 is MNHEY, CDR2 SVGAGI, per germline. The CDR3 contains 15 residues. The CDR3 loop is CASSGAGALKNIQYF. CDR3 coding DNA: TGTGCCAGCAGCGGCGCAGGGGCTCTCAAAAACATTCAGTACTTC.

The chain has TRBV5-4 and TRBJ1-2; D is unresolved. CDR1 and CDR2 from the germline V gene are SGHNT and YYREEE (reference sequence). V was pared by 7 bases and J by 4 bases, with 14 bases between. The CDR3 extends over 13 amino acids. CDR3 protein: CASFSDFSYGYTF. In DNA form, the CDR3 reads TGTGCCAGCTTCTCTGACTTTAGCTATGGCTACACCTTC.

The gene calls are TRBV4-1 and TRBJ1-2; D is undetermined. Per the germline V gene, CDR1 is MGHRA and CDR2 is YSYEKL. V shed 1 base and J shed 3 bases, with 9 bases lying between them. The CDR3 runs 14 residues. CDR3 region: CASSQVFQDYGYTF. The CDR3 DNA is TGCGCCAGCAGCCAAGTCTTCCAGGACTATGGCTACACCTTC.

V is TRBV6-1 and J is TRBJ1-2, with TRBD1 matching over 9 bases. Germline CDR1 reads MNHNS; CDR2 reads SASEGT. V lost 0 bases to trimming and J lost 11 bases; unmatched junction nucleotides: 4. The CDR3 has 13 amino acids. The CDR3 DNA reads TGTGCCAGCAGTGAAGCGGGACAGGGTGTTTACACCTTC. It is translated as CASSEAGQGVYTF.

The rearrangement uses TRBV28 and TRBJ1-1; maybe TRBD1 (6 bases). The V gene lost 6 bases and the J gene lost 4 bases, with 15 bases spanning the gap. The germline V gene encodes CDR1 MDHEN and CDR2 SYDVKM. The CDR3 is 14 residues long. The CDR3 loop reads CASRLPDSRTEAFF. The CDR3 nucleotides read TGTGCCAGCAGATTACCGGACAGCCGCACTGAAGCTTTCTTT.

The rearrangement links TRBV27 to TRBJ1-5; no clear D gene. Per the germline V gene, CDR1 is MNHEY and CDR2 is SMNVEV (reference sequence). Trimming stripped 5 bases from V and 5 bases from J, with 10 bases between. CDR3 length equals 13 residues. The CDR3 loop is CASSLEPYQPQHF. As DNA, the CDR3 is TGTGCCAGCAGTCTCGAGCCGTATCAGCCCCAGCATTTT.

V and J are TRBV2 and TRBJ1-5; D gene unclear. Germline V gene lookup returns CDR1 SNHLY and CDR2 FYNNEI. Trimming removed 4 bases at V and 5 bases at J, with 12 bases between. The CDR3 consists of 14 residues. CDR3 sequence (DNA): TGTGCCAGCAGTGCCTACAGTCTCGATCAGCCCCAGCATTTT. Translating gives CASSAYSLDQPQHF.

This clone is labeled medium-sized (0.01 to 0.1%). This sequence joins TRBV9 and TRBJ2-7; D is undetermined. Looked up from germline, CDR1 is SGDLS and CDR2 is YYNGEE. CDR3 length equals 15 residues. The germline V and J ends were trimmed by 4 bases and 2 bases, with 16 bases remaining between them. The CDR3 DNA reads as TGTGCCAGCAGCCCTTCCGGTTATTTTACCTACGAGCAGTACTTC. This sequence encodes CASSPSGYFTYEQYF.

This sequence joins TRBV7-8 and TRBJ1-6, with D perhaps TRBD1 (6 bases). This CDR3 has 17 amino acids. The V and J ends lost 2 bases and 7 bases respectively, with 18 bases between them. CDR1 and CDR2 (germline): SGHVS, FQNEAQ. The CDR3 DNA sequence: TGTGCCAGCAGCTTATTAGGCAGGGGTGGTATGAATTCACCCCTCCACTTT. The encoded protein is CASSLLGRGGMNSPLHF.

This chain links TRBV2 with TRBJ1-4, with a weak D call TRBD1 (6 bases). CDR3 length: 17 residues. CDR1 is SNHLY and CDR2 is FYNNEI in the germline V gene. V lost 2 bases, J lost 8 bases, and 21 bases lay in between. CDR3 DNA: TGTGCCAGCAGTGAATTCGGTTCGGGCAGGGGAAGGGAAAAACTGTTTTTT. Protein sequence: CASSEFGSGRGREKLFF.